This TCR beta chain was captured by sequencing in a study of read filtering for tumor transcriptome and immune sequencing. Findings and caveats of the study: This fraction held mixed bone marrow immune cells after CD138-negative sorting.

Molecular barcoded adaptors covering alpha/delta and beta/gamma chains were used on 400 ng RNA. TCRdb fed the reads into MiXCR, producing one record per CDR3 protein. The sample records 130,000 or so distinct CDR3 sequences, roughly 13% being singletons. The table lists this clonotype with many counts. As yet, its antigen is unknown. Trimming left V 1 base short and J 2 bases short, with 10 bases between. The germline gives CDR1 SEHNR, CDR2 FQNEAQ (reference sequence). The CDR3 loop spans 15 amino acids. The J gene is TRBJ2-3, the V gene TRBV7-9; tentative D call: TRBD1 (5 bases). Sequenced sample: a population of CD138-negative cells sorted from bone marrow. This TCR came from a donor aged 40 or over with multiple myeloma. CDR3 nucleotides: TGTGCCAGCAGCTTAGTATTGGACAACACAGATACGCAGTATTTT. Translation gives CASSLVLDNTDTQYF.